Following are 28 T cell receptor beta chains from one sample sequenced in a study of identical twins. TCRdb re-analysed the 5' RACE reads in MiXCR, keeping a single row per CDR3 protein. The table has about 470,000 distinct CDR3 sequences, roughly a quarter seen once. These data also formed part of another study, on T cells expressing NK-cell markers.

Sequencing was performed on CD4+ T cells sorted from blood. These receptors originate from a young woman in good health.

This chain uses TRBV19 with TRBJ2-1; the match to TRBD1 covers 8 bases. From germline, CDR1 is LNHDA and CDR2 SQIVND (reference sequence). The CDR3 has 14 amino acids. The V gene end was trimmed by 3 bases and the J gene end by 9 bases; junction bases not matched to a gene: 7. The CDR3 DNA follows: TGTGCCAGTAGTATTGACAGGGGTAGAATTGAGCAGTTCTTC. Translating it yields CASSIDRGRIEQFF.

This clonotype was observed a few times. This rearrangement joins TRBV11-2 to TRBJ1-1; perhaps TRBD1 as D (5 bases). V was cut by 1 base and J by 0 bases, with 12 bases left in between. This CDR3 region has 16 residues. Germline lookup yields CDR1 SGHAT and CDR2 FQNNGV. CDR3 sequence reads: CASSLGSGGMNTEAFF. CDR3 bases: TGTGCCAGCAGCTTAGGCTCCGGGGGTATGAACACTGAAGCTTTCTTT.

This clonotype was counted between two and nine times. This rearrangement joins TRBV10-3 to TRBJ2-3; TRBD2 aligns across 8 bases. J was trimmed by 5 bases and V by 4 bases; bases with no gene match: 5. The germline V gene has CDR1 ENHRY and CDR2 SYGVKD. CDR3 length equals 14 residues. As DNA, the CDR3 is TGTGCCATCAGTGGGGGACTAGGAGAAGATACGCAGTATTTT. It encodes CAISGGLGEDTQYF.

This clonotype has a handful of counts. This sequence joins TRBV10-3 and TRBJ2-7, with D perhaps matching TRBD2 (6 bases). The ends were cut back, 5 bases at V and 0 bases at J, with 8 bases in the middle. Germline V gene lookup returns CDR1 ENHRY and CDR2 SYGVKD. The CDR3 is 13 residues long. For the CDR3, the DNA is TGTGCCATCAGTTCGGGACTCTCCTACGAGCAGTACTTC. As protein: CAISSGLSYEQYF.

This clonotype was observed a handful of times. The chain couples TRBV12-3 or TRBV12-4 to TRBJ2-1, with a tentative D call TRBD2 (5 bases). The CDR3 is 14 residues long. Trimming removed 7 bases from V and 8 bases from J, with 18 bases in between. The CDR3 DNA sequence: TGTGCCAGCACCCTGTTCCGCGGGTCTTATGAGCAGTTCTTC. Its translation is CASTLFRGSYEQFF.

This clonotype was counted at least ten times. The chain recombines TRBV20-1 with TRBJ2-7, with 7 bases lining up with TRBD1. Looked up from germline, CDR1 is DFQATT and CDR2 is SNEGSKA (reference sequence). This CDR3 has 14 residues. With V trimmed by 0 bases and J by 2 bases, 4 bases remained unmatched. CDR3 bases: TGCAGTGCTAGAGATCGGACAGGTCCCTACGAGCAGTACTTC. It yields the protein CSARDRTGPYEQYF.

This rearrangement joins TRBV11-2 to TRBJ2-2; tentatively, D is TRBD1 or TRBD2 (5 bases each). V lost 4 bases and J 7 bases, leaving 10 bases between the germline ends. Germline V lookup: CDR1 SGHAT, CDR2 FQNNGV. This CDR3 is built from 13 residues. This chain's CDR3 is CASSSSGRGELFF. The CDR3 DNA reads as TGTGCCAGCAGCTCGTCGGGGCGCGGGGAGCTGTTTTTT.

This clonotype was seen ten or more times. The chain combines TRBV7-8 with TRBJ2-1; possibly TRBD1 for D (5 bases). Trimming removed 5 bases at V and 4 bases at J, with 6 bases between. There are 12 residues in the CDR3. The germline V gene encodes CDR1 SGHVS and CDR2 FQNEAQ. CDR3 nucleotides: TGTGCCAGCAGCCGACAGTACAATGAGCAGTTCTTC. Amino acids: CASSRQYNEQFF.

This clonotype was recorded a few times. The gene calls are TRBV7-3 and TRBJ2-1; D is ambiguous. The CDR3 is made up of 13 amino acids. The V end lost 5 bases, the J end lost 6 bases, and 11 bases lay between the germline ends. Germline-derived CDR1 and CDR2 are SGHTA and FQGTGA. The CDR3 DNA reads as TGTGCCAGCAGCCCGGCCCCACCCAATGAGCAGTTCTTC. It specifies CASSPAPPNEQFF.

J is TRBJ2-7 and V is TRBV5-1; TRBD1 agrees at 7 bases. CDR3 size: 15 residues. Unmatched junction bases numbered 7, after V lost 4 bases and J lost 0 bases. The V gene's germline CDR1 is SGHRS and CDR2 YFSETQ. The CDR3 loop is CASSKGQTPSYEQYF. DNA of the CDR3: TGCGCCAGCAGCAAGGGACAGACCCCCTCCTACGAGCAGTACTTC.

There are a few counts of this clonotype. The chain carries TRBV6-4 and TRBJ2-3, with D possibly being TRBD1 or TRBD2 (5 bases each). V lost 4 bases and J lost 2, with 13 bases in between. Germline-derived CDR1 and CDR2 are MRHNA and SNTAGT. This CDR3 has 15 residues. The CDR3 is CASSVGADNTDTQYF. CDR3 in DNA: TGTGCCAGCAGTGTCGGGGCGGATAACACAGATACGCAGTATTTT.

The chain uses TRBV11-2 and TRBJ2-1, with 13 bases that match TRBD2. Germline CDR1 SGHAT, CDR2 FQNNGV. Trimming at V came to 4 bases and at J to 4 bases, leaving 7 bases not matched to a gene. The CDR3 runs 17 residues. CDR3 nucleotide sequence: TGTGCCAGCAGCTACCCTCCGGGACTAGCGGGATACAATGAGCAGTTCTTC. This encodes CASSYPPGLAGYNEQFF.

Comment on this clonotype: Mismatch with germline at one junction end may stem from a read error. The gene calls are TRBV5-1 and TRBJ1-4; no reliable D call. CDR3 length: 14 residues. CDR1 SGHRS and CDR2 YFSETQ come from the germline V gene. The CDR3 sequence: CASRLGSGNEKLFF. The CDR3 nucleotides are TGCGCCAGCCGCTTAGGATCGGGTAATGAAAAACTGTTTTTT.

This clonotype occurred a few times. The V gene is TRBV5-1, the J gene TRBJ2-3; D is ambiguous. Germline V gene sequence: CDR1 SGHRS, CDR2 YFSETQ. Between the trimmed V and J ends, which lost 2 bases and 4 bases, there was a span of 11 bases. This CDR3 is built from 14 residues. CDR3 bases: TGCGCCAGCAGCTTTGGCCTAGTCGCAGATACGCAGTATTTT. This translates into CASSFGLVADTQYF.

V and J are TRBV18 and TRBJ2-2; 10 nucleotides match TRBD1. CDR1 and CDR2 (germline): KGHSH, LQKENI. Losses at the gene ends were 5 bases for V and 3 bases for J; bases not matched to a gene: 3. CDR3 size: 15 residues. The CDR3 here is CASSAGTGDTGELFF. The CDR3 bases are TGTGCCAGCTCAGCCGGGACAGGGGACACCGGGGAGCTGTTTTTT.

The CDR3 sequence is CSVGLQGRVGEQFF. In nucleotides, the CDR3 is TGCAGCGTTGGGCTCCAGGGAAGGGTTGGTGAGCAGTTCTTC. This rearrangement joins TRBV29-1 to TRBJ2-1; weak D call: TRBD1 (5 bases). V lost 4 bases and J 9 bases, leaving 19 bases between the germline ends. From germline, CDR1 is SQVTM and CDR2 ANQGSEA. The CDR3 extends over 14 amino acids.

This clonotype has only a few counts. The J gene is TRBJ1-1, the V gene TRBV5-1; D is perhaps TRBD1 (5 bases). The CDR3 sequence is 15 residues long. V dropped 0 bases and J dropped 4 bases, with 13 bases sitting between them. Germline V gives CDR1 SGHRS, CDR2 YFSETQ. CDR3 region: CASSLEGRASTEAFF. CDR3 sequence (DNA): TGCGCCAGCAGCTTGGAAGGCAGGGCAAGCACTGAAGCTTTCTTT.

The chain couples TRBV29-1 to TRBJ2-7; TRBD1 matches 7 bases. CDR3 length equals 11 residues. The germline V gene has CDR1 SQVTM and CDR2 ANQGSEA. The V and J ends lost 7 bases and 0 bases, in that order; junction bases with no gene match: 0. CDR3 sequence reads: CSGQGSYEQYF. The CDR3 DNA reads as TGCAGCGGACAGGGCTCCTACGAGCAGTACTTC.

The chain has TRBV29-1 and TRBJ1-2, with D unresolved. Trimming removed 4 bases at V and 8 bases at J, with 17 bases between. Germline V lookup: CDR1 SQVTM, CDR2 ANQGSEA. The CDR3 has 13 residues. The CDR3 here is CSVAKGGGTGYTF. As DNA, the CDR3 is TGCAGCGTTGCAAAGGGCGGCGGAACCGGCTACACCTTC.

The chain has TRBV20-1 and TRBJ2-5; 12 positions match TRBD2. The CDR3 is 13 amino acids. The germline gives CDR1 DFQATT, CDR2 SNEGSKA (reference sequence). With V trimmed by 6 bases and J by 5 bases, 4 bases remained unmatched. CDR3 sequence reads: CSATSGSGETQYF. The CDR3 nucleotides are TGCAGTGCGACTAGCGGGAGTGGTGAGACCCAGTACTTC.

V and J are TRBV2 and TRBJ1-1, with 8 bases matching TRBD1. V was pared by 6 bases and J by 6 bases, with 9 bases of the junction left unmatched. CDR3 length: 14 residues. Germline values: CDR1 SNHLY, CDR2 FYNNEI. The CDR3 is CASSGQGGAAEAFF. The CDR3 nucleotides are TGTGCCAGCAGCGGACAGGGTGGTGCCGCTGAAGCTTTCTTT.

This chain links TRBV20-1 with TRBJ1-1; 10 bases fit TRBD1. The CDR3 is made up of 13 amino acids. The trim removed 3 bases at V and 11 bases at J, leaving 9 bases unmatched. In germline, CDR1 is DFQATT, CDR2 SNEGSKA (reference sequence). In DNA form, the CDR3 reads TGCAGTGCTAGCTCACCGGACAGGGGGTCCGCTTTCTTT. This gives the protein CSASSPDRGSAFF.

In nucleotides, the CDR3 is TGTGCCAGCTCATTTCAGGGAGTCGGCTACACCTTC. It codes for CASSFQGVGYTF. The V gene is TRBV18, the J gene TRBJ1-2; tentatively, D is TRBD1 (5 bases). The CDR3 covers 12 residues. Germline values: CDR1 KGHSH, CDR2 LQKENI. The V end was cut by 5 bases, the J end by 8 bases, with 12 bases between.

In its sample, this clonotype was seen a few times. The rearrangement uses TRBV12-3 or TRBV12-4 and TRBJ2-1, with 7 bases that match TRBD1. This CDR3 is built from 12 residues. V lost 5 bases to trimming and J lost 12 bases; unmatched junction nucleotides: 7. The CDR3 DNA is TGTGCCAGCAGTCCCTCCGGGACAGCGCAGTTCTTC. The encoded protein is CASSPSGTAQFF.

Only a few counts were recorded for this clonotype. The chain is built from TRBV5-1 and TRBJ2-6; D assignment may be TRBD1 or TRBD2 (5 bases each). Germline V gives CDR1 SGHRS, CDR2 YFSETQ. Trimming cost V 2 bases and J 2 bases, with 14 bases left between them. The CDR3 extends over 17 amino acids. The DNA of the CDR3 is TGCGCCAGCAGCTTCGGGACCCTCCGCCCTGGGGCCAACGTCCTGACTTTC. As protein: CASSFGTLRPGANVLTF.

This clonotype was seen only a few times. This rearrangement joins TRBV6-5 to TRBJ2-2, with 9 bases fitting TRBD1. The ends lost 4 bases at V and 4 bases at J; junction bases unmatched: 4. The germline CDR1 and CDR2 sequences are MNHEY and SVGAGI. The CDR3 runs 15 residues. CDR3 protein: CASSSQGAGTGELFF. Written as DNA, the CDR3 is TGTGCCAGCAGTTCACAGGGGGCTGGCACCGGGGAGCTGTTTTTT.

This clonotype was seen a few times. The chain links TRBV29-1 to TRBJ1-1; no clear D. From germline, CDR1 is SQVTM and CDR2 ANQGSEA. CDR3 size: 13 residues. V lost 7 bases to trimming and J lost 6 bases, with 18 bases between them. In DNA form, the CDR3 reads TGCAGCGGGGGAAAGGGTCAGGTCGCTGAAGCTTTCTTT. This encodes CSGGKGQVAEAFF.

The sample holds a few counts of this clonotype. The genes are TRBV7-9 and TRBJ2-1; perhaps D is TRBD1 or TRBD2 (6 bases each). CDR3 length: 14 amino acids. V was cut by 2 bases and J by 6 bases, with 11 bases left in between. Germline CDR1 SEHNR, CDR2 FQNEAQ (reference sequence). The CDR3 DNA is TGTGCCAGCAGCTTAACGGAGGGGGGCAATGAGCAGTTCTTC. Residues: CASSLTEGGNEQFF.